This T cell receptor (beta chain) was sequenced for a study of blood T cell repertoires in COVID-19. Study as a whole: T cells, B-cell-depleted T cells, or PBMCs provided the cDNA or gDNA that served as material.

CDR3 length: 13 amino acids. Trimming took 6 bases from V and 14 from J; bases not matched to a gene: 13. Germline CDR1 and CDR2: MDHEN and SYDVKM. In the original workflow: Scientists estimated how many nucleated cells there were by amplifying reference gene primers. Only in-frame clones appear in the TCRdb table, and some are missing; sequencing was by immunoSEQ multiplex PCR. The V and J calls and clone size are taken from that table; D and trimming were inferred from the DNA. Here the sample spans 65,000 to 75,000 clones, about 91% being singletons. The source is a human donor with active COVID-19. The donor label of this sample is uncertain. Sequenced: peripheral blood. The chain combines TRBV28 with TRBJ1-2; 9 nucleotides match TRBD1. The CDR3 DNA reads TGTGCCAGCAGGCGACCGGGACAGGGTCGAGGTACCTTC. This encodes CASRRPGQGRGTF.